These 24 T cell receptor beta chains originate from one sample sequenced in a study of OX40 agonist ivuxolimab in advanced cancers. Clones were sequenced by immunoSEQ multiplex PCR, and TCRdb holds only the in-frame ones, with some missing. This sample has about 70,000 clones, with 86% found just once. Sequencing used CD4+ or CD8+ T cells sorted from blood, obtained in a trial of the OX40 agonist ivuxolimab. The source is an adult with an advanced solid tumor such as melanoma, head and neck, liver or kidney cancer.

The rearrangement joins TRBV5-4 to TRBJ2-1, with TRBD1 matching over 7 bases. Trimming took 3 bases from V and 7 from J; bases not matched to a gene: 7. This CDR3 comprises 14 residues. The germline V gene encodes CDR1 SGHNT and CDR2 YYREEE (reference sequence). The CDR3, as DNA: TGTGCCAGCAGCTCCAAGACAGGGCTAAATGAGCAGTTCTTC. Protein product: CASSSKTGLNEQFF.

V usage is TRBV28 and J usage is TRBJ2-7; no firm D call. The CDR3 has 14 amino acids. Germline V gives CDR1 MDHEN, CDR2 SYDVKM. V shed 7 bases and J shed 2 bases, with 15 bases lying between them. CDR3: CASTLSGFPYEQYF. As DNA, the CDR3 is TGTGCCAGCACCCTCAGTGGGTTCCCCTACGAGCAGTACTTC.

The chain couples TRBV10-3 to TRBJ1-5; no clear D gene. CDR1 is ENHRY, CDR2 SYGVKD, per germline. This CDR3 contains 14 residues. Trimming stripped 6 bases from V and 0 bases from J, with 9 bases between. The CDR3 nucleotides read TGTGCCATCAGCTCAAGTGTTAGCAATCAGCCCCAGCATTTT. This gives the protein CAISSSVSNQPQHF.

The chain joins TRBV7-6 to TRBJ1-5; D ambiguous. The CDR3 consists of 14 residues. Germline CDR1 SGHVS, CDR2 FNYEAQ. V gave up 3 bases and J gave up 0 bases, with 6 bases separating them. As DNA, the CDR3 is TGTGCCAGCAGCTTGGGCAATAGCAATCAGCCCCAGCATTTT. It encodes CASSLGNSNQPQHF.

The rearrangement uses TRBV29-1 and TRBJ2-7; D might be TRBD1 or TRBD2, each matching 5 bases. The germline CDR1 and CDR2 sequences are SQVTM and ANQGSEA. V was pared by 3 bases and J by 3 bases, with 9 bases between. This CDR3 has 12 residues. CDR3 coding DNA: TGCAGCGTTGATGGGACGGTCTACGAGCAGTACTTC. Translated, it gives CSVDGTVYEQYF.

The rearrangement links TRBV6-1 to TRBJ2-7, with D perhaps TRBD2 (6 bases). V lost 3 bases and J lost 7, with 19 bases in between. The CDR3 spans 15 residues. In germline, CDR1 is MNHNS, CDR2 SASEGT. The CDR3 sequence is CASSDQGPSAGEQYF. The CDR3 DNA sequence: TGTGCCAGCAGTGATCAAGGTCCGTCTGCGGGAGAGCAGTACTTC.

This chain links TRBV7-2 with TRBJ2-3, with D uncertain. Trimming took off 3 bases at V and 2 bases at J, with 6 bases between the two ends. Germline V gene sequence: CDR1 SGHTA, CDR2 FQGNSA. The CDR3 runs to 13 residues. The CDR3 DNA sequence: TGTGCCAGCAGCTTTGGGAACACAGATACGCAGTATTTT. Encoded protein: CASSFGNTDTQYF. The entire variable domain, with the rest obtained from reference TRBV7-2 and TRBJ2-3, is as follows: GAGVSQSPSNKVTEKGKDVELRCDPISGHTALYWYRQSLGQGLEFLIYFQGNSAPDKSGLPSDRFSAERTGGSVSTLTIQRTQQEDSAVYLCASSFGNTDTQYFGPGTRLTVL.

The rearrangement links TRBV5-1 to TRBJ1-1, with D possibly being TRBD1 (6 bases). The CDR3 runs to 14 residues. From germline, CDR1 is SGHRS and CDR2 YFSETQ. V lost 3 bases, J lost 2 bases, and 11 bases lay in between. This CDR3 is CASSSTGLNTEAFF. Written as DNA, the CDR3 is TGCGCCAGCAGCTCGACAGGCTTAAACACTGAAGCTTTCTTT.

The chain is built from TRBV9 and TRBJ2-1; 13 bases line up with TRBD2. The length of the CDR3 is 16 residues. J was trimmed by 9 bases and V by 0 bases; bases with no gene match: 6. Looked up from germline, CDR1 is SGDLS and CDR2 is YYNGEE. The CDR3 here is CASSVGRTSGGPEQFF. For the CDR3, the DNA is TGTGCCAGCAGCGTAGGCCGGACTAGCGGGGGTCCTGAGCAGTTCTTC.

This rearrangement joins TRBV28 to TRBJ2-7; possibly TRBD1 for D (5 bases). The CDR3 sequence is 14 residues long. V lost 0 bases and J 6 bases, leaving 12 bases between the germline ends. Germline V gene sequence: CDR1 MDHEN, CDR2 SYDVKM. The CDR3, as DNA: TGTGCCAGCAGTTTATGGGGGCAGGTGGGCGAGCAGTACTTC. Its translation is CASSLWGQVGEQYF.

The chain couples TRBV29-1 to TRBJ1-2; 9 nucleotides line up with TRBD1. V was clipped by 7 bases and J by 6 bases; unmatched bases: 3. CDR1 and CDR2 (germline): SQVTM, ANQGSEA. This CDR3 contains 11 residues. The CDR3 reads CSGGQGNGYTF. CDR3 bases: TGCAGCGGCGGACAGGGGAATGGCTACACCTTC.

This clone showed up just once. The chain has TRBV28 and TRBJ1-5, with D unclear. This CDR3 is 13 amino acids long. V was cut by 5 bases and J by 0 bases, with 5 bases left in between. Germline loops: CDR1 MDHEN, CDR2 SYDVKM. The CDR3 nucleotides read TGTGCCAGCAGTACAGATAGCAATCAGCCCCAGCATTTT. Its translation is CASSTDSNQPQHF.

The rearrangement uses TRBV12-5 and TRBJ2-4; D is unresolved. This CDR3 has 18 amino acids. V dropped 2 bases and J dropped 2 bases, with 19 bases sitting between them. Per germline, CDR1 LGHNT and CDR2 FRNRAP. The CDR3, as DNA: TGTGCTAGTGGTTTGCTAACCACTAAACAAGGGACCAAAAACATTCAGTACTTC. This sequence encodes CASGLLTTKQGTKNIQYF.

The chain joins TRBV5-1 to TRBJ2-2, with TRBD1 identical over 7 bases. After removal of 1 base from V and 3 bases from J, the junction contained 15 bases not matched to a gene. The germline V gene encodes CDR1 SGHRS and CDR2 YFSETQ. The CDR3 extends over 19 amino acids. CDR3 loop: CASSLTGRFGQVDTGELFF. CDR3 DNA: TGCGCCAGCAGCTTGACCGGAAGATTTGGACAGGTTGACACCGGGGAGCTGTTTTTT.

This clone was seen only a few times. The chain joins TRBV7-2 to TRBJ2-7, with 12 bases that match TRBD2. V lost 5 bases and J lost 6; bases outside the gene matches: 5. The length of the CDR3 is 14 residues. CDR1 SGHTA and CDR2 FQGNSA come from the germline V gene. CDR3 in amino acids: CASSRTSGVGEQYF. The CDR3 DNA is TGTGCCAGCAGCCGGACTAGCGGGGTAGGCGAGCAGTACTTC.

V usage is TRBV28 and J usage is TRBJ2-3; TRBD1 agrees at 7 bases. CDR3 size: 15 residues. In germline, CDR1 is MDHEN, CDR2 SYDVKM. Losses at the gene ends were 6 bases for V and 3 bases for J; bases not matched to a gene: 9. The CDR3 spells CASRETGLSTDTQYF. As DNA, the CDR3 is TGTGCCAGCAGGGAGACAGGGCTCTCGACAGATACGCAGTATTTT.

This clone showed up just once. The chain has TRBV9 and TRBJ2-1, with 13 bases lining up with TRBD2. V trimming: 0 bases; J trimming: 2 bases; junction bases outside the gene matches: 2. The CDR3 runs to 17 residues. Germline V gene lookup returns CDR1 SGDLS and CDR2 YYNGEE. As DNA, the CDR3 is TGTGCCAGCAGCGTAGGACTAGCGGGGGGTACCTACAATGAGCAGTTCTTC. It yields the protein CASSVGLAGGTYNEQFF.

This clone was detected only once. The rearrangement links TRBV7-9 to TRBJ1-2, with 8 bases identical to TRBD1. CDR1 is SEHNR, CDR2 FQNEAQ, per germline (reference sequence). This CDR3 has 13 amino acids. Trimming cost V 6 bases and J 1 base; bases outside gene matches: 1. CDR3 residues: CASRQGDNYGYTF. For the CDR3, the DNA is TGTGCCAGCAGACAGGGGGATAACTATGGCTACACCTTC.

The rearrangement joins TRBV7-3 to TRBJ2-2; TRBD1 might be the D (6 bases). This CDR3 contains 14 residues. CDR1 and CDR2 (germline): SGHTA, FQGTGA. V was pared by 2 bases and J by 6 bases, with 10 bases between. The CDR3 coding sequence is TGTGCCAGCAGCTTACAGGGGAAGTCCGGGGAGCTGTTTTTT. This gives the protein CASSLQGKSGELFF.

This chain uses TRBV2 with TRBJ2-7; unclear D gene. This CDR3 is built from 11 residues. The V end lost 6 bases, the J end lost 4 bases, and 7 bases lay between the germline ends. Germline V CDR1 and CDR2: SNHLY, FYNNEI. The DNA for the CDR3 is TGTGCCAGCAGCCTACGGTACGAGCAGTACTTC. This encodes CASSLRYEQYF.

The V call is TRBV5-1, the J call TRBJ1-1; 11 nucleotides agree with TRBD1. This CDR3 contains 15 residues. Germline-derived CDR1 and CDR2 are SGHRS and YFSETQ. Trimming took 4 bases from V and 3 from J; bases not matched to a gene: 5. CDR3 nucleotides: TGCGCCAGCAGCGCCAGGGGACAGGGGGACACTGAAGCTTTCTTT. This gives the protein CASSARGQGDTEAFF.

This chain uses TRBV5-1 with TRBJ2-3; the D call may be TRBD1 or TRBD2 (6 bases each). CDR1 is SGHRS and CDR2 is YFSETQ in the germline V gene. The CDR3 is made up of 14 amino acids. The germline V and J ends were trimmed by 7 bases and 4 bases, with 16 bases remaining between them. The CDR3 loop is CASEKGGAADTQYF. The CDR3 bases are TGCGCCAGCGAGAAGGGGGGCGCAGCAGATACGCAGTATTTT.

The sample holds one count of this clone. The chain employs TRBV28 and TRBJ1-1; unclear D gene. This CDR3 is 15 amino acids long. Germline CDR1 MDHEN, CDR2 SYDVKM. V was clipped by 2 bases and J by 0 bases, with 10 bases between them. The CDR3 nucleotides are TGTGCCAGCAGTTTAGGAAGTTCCGTGAACACTGAAGCTTTCTTT. As protein: CASSLGSSVNTEAFF.

Written as DNA, the CDR3 is TGTGCCAGCAGCCCCCGGGACAGGGGGCAGGACACAGATACGCAGTATTTT. This encodes CASSPRDRGQDTDTQYF. The rearrangement uses TRBV7-8 and TRBJ2-3; 12 nucleotides agree with TRBD1. The CDR3 has 17 amino acids. V shed 5 bases, J shed 2 bases, and the junction held 8 bases outside the gene matches. The germline V gene has CDR1 SGHVS and CDR2 FQNEAQ.